This record concerns one TCR beta chain sequence. No antigen is known for it. The record originates from a study of T cell responses to AZD1222 COVID-19 vaccine. From germline, CDR1 is SGHRS and CDR2 YFSETQ. With V trimmed by 4 bases and J by 2 bases, 11 bases remained unmatched. The CDR3 is 17 residues long. Assay used: immunoSEQ multiplex PCR; TCRdb lists only in-frame clones, some missing. The sample comprises 100,000 to 150,000 clones, around 87% of which are singletons, and 10% rests with the top ten. Whole-study findings and limits: Spike-specific TCR breadth rose after two AZD1222 doses, and depth rose as well. Just 5 or 6 AZD1222 recipients tested seropositive at baseline.

The chain employs TRBV5-1 and TRBJ1-3; 8 bases match TRBD1. The origin of this receptor is an adult in good health. The sequencing used peripheral blood, collected on day 0 of AZD1222 vaccination. In DNA, the CDR3 is TGCGCCAGCAGCCTCACGGGACAGGACCCACCTGGAAACACCATATATTTT. The encoded protein is CASSLTGQDPPGNTIYF.